A selection of T cell receptor beta chains follows, all from one sample in a study of response to subunit inactivated influenza vaccine. Via MiXCR, TCRdb re-called the RT-PCR reads, giving one row per CDR3 protein. Among more than 700,000 distinct CDR3 sequences listed, 21% were seen once. Sequencing was performed on PBMCs from blood, taken 4 to 6 days after vaccination. These TCRs come from a man aged 50-59 years who received an inactivated influenza vaccine. Each CDR3 is given with its conserved first and last residue. A D gene is named only where the DNA matches it firmly. The listing skips clone size in some rows; elsewhere it reads once, few, many or a size class.

TRBV5-1,TRBD1,TRBJ1-1,few,CASSGQGGQTEAFF,TGCGCCAGCAGCGGCCAGGGGGGGCAGACTGAAGCTTTCTTT
TRBV29-1,.,TRBJ2-6,many,CSVTAGSSGANVLTF,TGCAGCGTAACGGCAGGCAGCTCTGGGGCCAACGTCCTGACTTTC
TRBV6-2/TRBV6-3,TRBD2,TRBJ2-1,few,CASSSVLAGGPYNEQFF,TGTGCCAGCAGTTCAGTACTAGCGGGGGGCCCTTACAATGAGCAGTTCTTC
TRBV7-8,TRBD2,TRBJ2-1,few,CASRKGLAGATYNEQFF,TGTGCCAGCAGAAAGGGACTAGCGGGGGCCACCTACAATGAGCAGTTCTTC
TRBV30,.,TRBJ2-1,few,CAWSGGRYNEQFF,TGTGCCTGGAGTGGGGGTCGTTACAATGAGCAGTTCTTC
TRBV29-1,.,TRBJ1-1,.,CSGQRSLNTEAFF,TGCAGCGGGCAAAGGAGCCTGAACACTGAAGCTTTCTTT
TRBV5-1,.,TRBJ2-1,.,CASSLGPSTNEQFF,TGCGCCAGCAGCCTAGGCCCTTCCACCAATGAGCAGTTCTTC
TRBV6-5,.,TRBJ2-7,.,CASSYSPSGLGGFEQYF,TGTGCCAGCAGTTACTCCCCCAGCGGCCTAGGCGGGTTCGAGCAGTACTTC
TRBV12-3/TRBV12-4,.,TRBJ2-5,.,CASSLLGGAGETQYF,TGTGCCAGCAGTTTATTAGGGGGCGCGGGGGAGACCCAGTACTTC
TRBV5-1,.,TRBJ2-5,few,CASSFQGEETQYF,TGCGCCAGCAGCTTCCAAGGGGAAGAGACCCAGTACTTC
TRBV25-1,.,TRBJ2-7,.,CASSPGDSPYYEQYF,TGTGCCAGCAGTCCGGGGGATTCGCCCTACTACGAGCAGTACTTC
TRBV9,.,TRBJ2-3,.,CASSVDNEGTDTQYF,TGTGCCAGCAGCGTTGACAATGAGGGAACAGATACGCAGTATTTT
TRBV20-1,.,TRBJ2-1,.,CSATDPLSYNEQFF,TGCAGTGCGACTGACCCTCTCTCCTACAATGAGCAGTTCTTC
TRBV20-1,TRBD2,TRBJ2-3,.,CSASFLAGVRDTQYF,TGCAGTGCTAGTTTCCTAGCGGGAGTAAGAGATACGCAGTATTTT